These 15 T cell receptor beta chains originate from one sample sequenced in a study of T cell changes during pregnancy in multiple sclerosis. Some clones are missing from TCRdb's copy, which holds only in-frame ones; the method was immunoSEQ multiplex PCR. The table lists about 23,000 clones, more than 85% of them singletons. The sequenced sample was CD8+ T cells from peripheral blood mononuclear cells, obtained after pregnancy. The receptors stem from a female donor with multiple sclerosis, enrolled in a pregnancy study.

CDR3: CASSYSMGGANEQFF. DNA of the CDR3: TGTGCCAGCAGTTACTCGATGGGGGGGGCTAATGAGCAGTTCTTC. This rearrangement joins TRBV6-5 to TRBJ2-1; possible D gene TRBD2, 7 bases. V shed 0 bases and J shed 7 bases, with 13 bases lying between them. The V gene's germline CDR1 is MNHEY and CDR2 SVGAGI. The CDR3 is 15 residues long.

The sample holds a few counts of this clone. The CDR3 DNA reads as TGTGCCAGCAGTTACACCGGGACAGCGTACAATGAGCAGTTCTTC. Protein product: CASSYTGTAYNEQFF. The rearrangement joins TRBV6-5 to TRBJ2-1; 7 bases are shared with TRBD1. Germline V gene lookup returns CDR1 MNHEY and CDR2 SVGAGI. Trimming removed 2 bases from V and 4 bases from J; junction bases left unmatched: 5. This CDR3 has 15 residues.

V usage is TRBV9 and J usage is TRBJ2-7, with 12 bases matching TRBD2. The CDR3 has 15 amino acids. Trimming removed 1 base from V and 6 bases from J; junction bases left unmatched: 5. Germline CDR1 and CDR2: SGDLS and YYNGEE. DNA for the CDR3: TGTGCCAGCAGCGTAAGTCGACTAGCGGGAGTCGAGCAGTACTTC. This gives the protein CASSVSRLAGVEQYF.

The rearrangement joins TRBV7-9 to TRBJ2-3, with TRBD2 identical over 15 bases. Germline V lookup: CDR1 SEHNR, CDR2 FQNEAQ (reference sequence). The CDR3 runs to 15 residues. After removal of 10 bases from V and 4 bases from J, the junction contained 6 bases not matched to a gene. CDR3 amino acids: CAIDGLAGGPDTQYF. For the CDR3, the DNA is TGTGCCATCGACGGACTAGCGGGAGGGCCAGATACGCAGTATTTT.

CDR3 nucleotides: TGTGCCAGCTCACAGGACAGCGGGAGTCCCCTCAATGAGCAGTTCTTC. Amino acid sequence: CASSQDSGSPLNEQFF. V and J are TRBV18 and TRBJ2-1, with 8 bases matching TRBD2. This CDR3 spans 16 amino acids. Germline CDR1 is KGHSH and CDR2 is LQKENI. The ends lost 4 bases at V and 6 bases at J; junction bases unmatched: 11. The full variable domain, in which reference TRBV18 and TRBJ2-1 provide the parts outside the CDR3, is NAGVMQNPRHLVRRRGQEARLRCSPMKGHSHVYWYRQLPEEGLKFMVYLQKENIIDESGMPKERFSAEFPKEGPSILRIQQVVRGDSAAYFCASSQDSGSPLNEQFFGPGTRLTVL.

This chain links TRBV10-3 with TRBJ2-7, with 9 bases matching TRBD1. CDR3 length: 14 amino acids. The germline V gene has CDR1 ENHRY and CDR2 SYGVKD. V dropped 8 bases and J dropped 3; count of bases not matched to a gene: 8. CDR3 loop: CAIDPGQGLYEQYF. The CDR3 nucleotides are TGTGCCATCGATCCGGGACAGGGACTCTACGAGCAGTACTTC.

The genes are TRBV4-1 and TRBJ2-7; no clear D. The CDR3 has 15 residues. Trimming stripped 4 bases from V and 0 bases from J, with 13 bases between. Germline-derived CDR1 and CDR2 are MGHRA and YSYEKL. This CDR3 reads CASSRRIRSSYEQYF. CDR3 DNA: TGCGCCAGCAGCCGCCGTATAAGGAGCTCCTACGAGCAGTACTTC.

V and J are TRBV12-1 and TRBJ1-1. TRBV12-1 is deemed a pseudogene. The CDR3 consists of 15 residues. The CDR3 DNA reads TGTGCCAGCAGTCCTACAGGGAGGGGGGACACTGAAGCTTTCTTT. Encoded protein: CASSPTGRGDTEAFF.

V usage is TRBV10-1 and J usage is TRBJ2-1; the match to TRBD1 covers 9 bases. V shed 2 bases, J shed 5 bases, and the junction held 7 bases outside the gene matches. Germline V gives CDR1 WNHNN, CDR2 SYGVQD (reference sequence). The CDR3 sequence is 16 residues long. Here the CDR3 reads CASSEMLGQGHNEQFF. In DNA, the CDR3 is TGCGCCAGCAGTGAGATGTTGGGACAGGGCCACAATGAGCAGTTCTTC.

The CDR3: CATGQGADEQYF. CDR3 DNA sequence: TGTGCCACTGGACAGGGGGCTGACGAGCAGTACTTC. This chain uses TRBV5-4 with TRBJ2-7, with TRBD1 matching 11 bases. Germline loops: CDR1 SGHNT, CDR2 YYREEE (reference sequence). The CDR3 covers 12 residues. V was clipped by 9 bases and J by 5 bases; unmatched bases: 4.

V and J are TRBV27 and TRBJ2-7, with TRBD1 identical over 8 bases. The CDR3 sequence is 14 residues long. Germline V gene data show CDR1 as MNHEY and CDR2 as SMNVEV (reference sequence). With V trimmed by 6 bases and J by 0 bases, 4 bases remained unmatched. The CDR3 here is CASSPDRGSYEQYF. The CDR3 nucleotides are TGTGCCAGCAGCCCCGACAGGGGCTCCTACGAGCAGTACTTC.

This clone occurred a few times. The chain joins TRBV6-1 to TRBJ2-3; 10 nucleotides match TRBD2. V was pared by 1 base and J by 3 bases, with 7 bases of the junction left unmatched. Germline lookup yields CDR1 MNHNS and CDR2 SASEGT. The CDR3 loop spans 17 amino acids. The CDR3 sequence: CASSEVQREGWTDTQYF. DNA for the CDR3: TGTGCCAGCAGTGAAGTACAGCGGGAGGGATGGACAGATACGCAGTATTTT.

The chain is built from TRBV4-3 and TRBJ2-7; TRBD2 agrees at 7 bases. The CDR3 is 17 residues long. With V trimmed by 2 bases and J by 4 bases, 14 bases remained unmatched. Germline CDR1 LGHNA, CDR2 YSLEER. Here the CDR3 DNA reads TGCGCCAGCAGCCAATCGGCCGGGCGGGGGAGGCCTTACGAGCAGTACTTC. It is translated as CASSQSAGRGRPYEQYF.

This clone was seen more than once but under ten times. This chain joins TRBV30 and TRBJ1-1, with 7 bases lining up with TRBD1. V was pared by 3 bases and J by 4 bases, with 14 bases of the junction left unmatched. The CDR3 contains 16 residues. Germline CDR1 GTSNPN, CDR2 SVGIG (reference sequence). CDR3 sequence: CAWRDFLTGTGTEAFF. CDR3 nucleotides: TGTGCCTGGAGGGACTTCTTGACAGGGACGGGCACTGAAGCTTTCTTT.

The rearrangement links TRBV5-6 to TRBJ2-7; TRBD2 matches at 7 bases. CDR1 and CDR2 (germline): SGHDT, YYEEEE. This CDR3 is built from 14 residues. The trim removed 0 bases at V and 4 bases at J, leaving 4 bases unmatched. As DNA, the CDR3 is TGTGCCAGCAGCTTGGGACTAGCAGTGTACGAGCAGTACTTC. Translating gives CASSLGLAVYEQYF.